The 21 T cell receptor beta chains below were found in one sample sequenced in a study of monozygotic twins with cystic fibrosis (dated by TCRdb to the early 2020s). To prepare the library, the immunoSEQ multiplex PCR assay was applied. TCRdb provides this immuneACCESS table in a form limited to in-frame rearrangements. Some clones are lacking; in checked studies, under half of them reflect an unresolved V gene, and why the rest are absent is not known. The sample table lists approximately 32,000 clones, 95% to 98% of them with a count of one. The ten largest clones capture about 0.17% of the sample. The source material was blood. The receptor set was obtained from a girl aged 2 to 10 with cystic fibrosis.

This clone was observed once. The CDR3 loop reads CASTLQGANTEAFF. CDR3 coding DNA: TGTGCCAGTACCCTACAGGGGGCGAACACTGAAGCTTTCTTT. The chain recombines TRBV19 with TRBJ1-1; 9 nucleotides match TRBD1. This CDR3 comprises 14 residues. Germline V gives CDR1 LNHDA, CDR2 SQIVND (reference sequence). J was trimmed by 1 base and V by 7 bases; bases with no gene match: 4.

This chain uses TRBV19 with TRBJ1-1; possibly TRBD1 for D (5 bases). Trimming removed 7 bases at V and 4 bases at J, with 16 bases between. The CDR3 totals 14 residues. Germline V gene sequence: CDR1 LNHDA, CDR2 SQIVND (reference sequence). CDR3 residues: CASTPGTGTTEAFF. The CDR3 nucleotides are TGTGCCAGTACCCCGGGGACGGGCACCACTGAAGCTTTCTTT.

The V gene is TRBV5-6, the J gene TRBJ2-3, with 8 bases identical to TRBD1. This CDR3 has 15 residues. V gave up 4 bases and J gave up 3 bases; unmatched junction bases: 7. Germline V gene data show CDR1 as SGHDT and CDR2 as YYEEEE. In DNA form, the CDR3 reads TGTGCCAGCAGCGATGAGACAGGGGAGACAGATACGCAGTATTTT. Amino acids: CASSDETGETDTQYF.

The sample holds a few counts of this clone. The chain recombines TRBV29-1 with TRBJ1-1, with D hard to call. The V gene lost 5 bases and the J gene lost 4 bases, with 14 bases spanning the gap. CDR1 SQVTM and CDR2 ANQGSEA come from the germline V gene. This CDR3 comprises 13 residues. The CDR3 nucleotides read TGCAGCGTTATGTCAGTTCTTAGCACTGAAGCTTTCTTT. It encodes CSVMSVLSTEAFF.

This clone was picked up one time. The V and J genes are TRBV3-1 (or the pseudogene TRBV3-2) and TRBJ2-7; D is ambiguous. CDR1 and CDR2 (germline): LGHDT, YNNKEL (reference sequence). The CDR3 covers 9 residues. Deletions cut 9 bases from V and 3 bases from J, with 3 bases between. The DNA for the CDR3 is TGTGCCAGATTCTACGAGCAGTACTTC. Protein: CARFYEQYF.

This chain links TRBV2 with TRBJ2-4, with 7 bases lining up with TRBD2. The ends lost 6 bases at V and 0 bases at J; junction bases unmatched: 11. The CDR3 totals 17 residues. Germline V gene data show CDR1 as SNHLY and CDR2 as FYNNEI. The CDR3 here is CASSKSLADSAKNIQYF. As DNA, the CDR3 is TGTGCCAGCAGCAAGTCCCTAGCGGATTCAGCCAAAAACATTCAGTACTTC.

This chain uses TRBV28 with TRBJ1-1, with a weak D call TRBD1 (5 bases). This CDR3 is 13 amino acids long. The ends were cut back, 8 bases at V and 4 bases at J, with 14 bases in the middle. CDR1 MDHEN and CDR2 SYDVKM come from the germline V gene. The CDR3 coding sequence is TGTGCCAGCGGGGGGGAATCGGTCACTGAAGCTTTCTTT. Its translation is CASGGESVTEAFF. Variable domain in full (rest from reference TRBV28 and TRBJ1-1): DVKVTQSSRYLVKRTGEKVFLECVQDMDHENMFWYRQDPGLGLRLIYFSYDVKMKEKGDIPEGYSVSREKKERFSLILESASTNQTSMYLCASGGESVTEAFFGQGTRLTVV.

The sample holds one count of this clone. V gene TRBV5-1 combines with J gene TRBJ2-3; no clear D. Germline assignment: CDR1 SGHRS and CDR2 YFSETQ. This CDR3 has 14 amino acids. V was trimmed by 4 bases and J by 0 bases, leaving 9 bases between them. The CDR3 nucleotides read TGCGCCAGCAGCGTTGGAACTAGCACAGATACGCAGTATTTT. Encoded protein: CASSVGTSTDTQYF.

The chain couples TRBV5-4 to TRBJ2-3; 7 bases match TRBD2. Trimming cost V 1 base and J 0 bases; bases outside gene matches: 5. This CDR3 comprises 16 residues. Germline V gene data show CDR1 as SGHNT and CDR2 as YYREEE (reference sequence). CDR3: CASSLRRERSTDTQYF. In DNA, the CDR3 is TGTGCCAGCAGCTTGCGGCGGGAGCGAAGCACAGATACGCAGTATTTT. The full variable domain, its missing parts supplied by reference TRBV5-4 and TRBJ2-3, is ETGVTQSPTHLIKTRGQQVTLRCSSQSGHNTVSWYQQALGQGPQFIFQYYREEENGRGNFPPRFSGLQFPNYSSELNVNALELDDSALYLCASSLRRERSTDTQYFGPGTRLTVL.

In this sample, this clone turned up once. This rearrangement joins TRBV7-6 to TRBJ2-7; the D is unclear. CDR3 length: 15 residues. Trimming shortened V by 3 bases and J by 7 bases, and 19 bases separated the two germline ends. Germline V gene lookup returns CDR1 SGHVS and CDR2 FNYEAQ. The chain's CDR3 is CASSFQHDSSGEQYF. The CDR3 DNA follows: TGTGCCAGCAGCTTCCAGCACGATTCCTCTGGGGAGCAGTACTTC.

The CDR3 nucleotides read TGTGCCAGCAGCTTATCGCGGGAATCGGGCGAGCAGTACTTC. Its protein is CASSLSRESGEQYF. The J gene is TRBJ2-7, the V gene TRBV7-2; tentative D call: TRBD2 (6 bases). The V end lost 2 bases, the J end lost 6 bases, and 14 bases lay between the germline ends. The CDR3 covers 14 residues. Germline lookup yields CDR1 SGHTA and CDR2 FQGNSA.

V and J are TRBV6-5 and TRBJ2-5, with a weak D call TRBD1 (6 bases). Trimming shortened V by 2 bases and J by 7 bases, and 17 bases separated the two germline ends. The CDR3 is made up of 15 amino acids. Germline V gene sequence: CDR1 MNHEY, CDR2 SVGAGI. The CDR3 coding sequence is TGTGCCAGCAGTTACAGCCGGGACACTCCGGGGACCCAGTACTTC. As protein: CASSYSRDTPGTQYF.

The rearrangement uses TRBV6-4 and TRBJ1-5; no definite D call. V lost 2 bases, J lost 7 bases, and 9 bases lay in between. Germline values: CDR1 MRHNA, CDR2 SNTAGT. The CDR3 is 13 amino acids. This CDR3 reads CASSDEGGQPQHF. CDR3 bases: TGTGCCAGCAGTGACGAGGGAGGGCAGCCCCAGCATTTT.

The gene calls are TRBV5-1 and TRBJ1-1, with TRBD1 matching 11 bases. The germline gives CDR1 SGHRS, CDR2 YFSETQ. V lost 4 bases, J lost 2 bases, and 4 bases stayed unmatched. The CDR3 extends over 15 amino acids. DNA of the CDR3: TGCGCCAGCAGCGGACAGGGGGCGAGAAACACTGAAGCTTTCTTT. It codes for CASSGQGARNTEAFF. Full variable domain (missing parts from reference TRBV5-1 and TRBJ1-1): KAGVTQTPRYLIKTRGQQVTLSCSPISGHRSVSWYQQTPGQGLQFLFEYFSETQRNKGNFPGRFSGRQFSNSRSEMNVSTLELGDSALYLCASSGQGARNTEAFFGQGTRLTVV.

The J gene is TRBJ2-5, the V gene TRBV13; possibly TRBD2 for D (5 bases). Germline values: CDR1 PRHDT, CDR2 FYEKMQ (reference sequence). The CDR3 consists of 12 residues. The germline V and J ends were trimmed by 4 bases and 5 bases, with 8 bases remaining between them. Here the CDR3 reads CASSYPGETQYF. The DNA for the CDR3 is TGTGCCAGCAGCTACCCGGGGGAGACCCAGTACTTC.

The genes are TRBV19 and TRBJ1-1; 7 nucleotides match TRBD1. The CDR3 has 15 residues. CDR1 and CDR2 (germline): LNHDA, SQIVND (reference sequence). The ends lost 8 bases at V and 4 bases at J; junction bases unmatched: 13. The CDR3 reads CASHTRQGISTEAFF. The DNA for the CDR3 is TGTGCCAGTCACACCCGACAGGGAATTTCCACTGAAGCTTTCTTT.

The rearrangement uses TRBV29-1 and TRBJ1-1; no clear D gene. CDR1 and CDR2 (germline): SQVTM, ANQGSEA. This CDR3 is 14 amino acids long. V shed 0 bases and J shed 1 base, with 9 bases lying between them. The CDR3 protein is CSVEDNTENTEAFF. Here the CDR3 DNA reads TGCAGCGTTGAAGATAATACAGAGAACACTGAAGCTTTCTTT.

This chain links TRBV6-1 with TRBJ2-1; 8 bases line up with TRBD2. V was pared by 1 base and J by 11 bases, with 22 bases of the junction left unmatched. CDR3 size: 19 residues. Looked up from germline, CDR1 is MNHNS and CDR2 is SASEGT. CDR3 region: CASSEEYWIAGTRGGQQFF. CDR3 sequence (DNA): TGTGCCAGCAGTGAAGAGTATTGGATAGCGGGAACCCGCGGGGGACAGCAGTTCTTC.

The CDR3 protein is CASSFLGANEQFF. CDR3 bases: TGTGCCAGCAGCTTTCTAGGGGCGAATGAGCAGTTCTTC. V gene TRBV5-4 combines with J gene TRBJ2-1; D possibly corresponds to TRBD1 (5 bases). V shed 2 bases and J shed 7 bases, with 10 bases lying between them. CDR1 SGHNT and CDR2 YYREEE come from the germline V gene (reference sequence). This CDR3 contains 13 residues. The variable domain in full, completed from reference TRBV5-4 and TRBJ2-1, reads ETGVTQSPTHLIKTRGQQVTLRCSSQSGHNTVSWYQQALGQGPQFIFQYYREEENGRGNFPPRFSGLQFPNYSSELNVNALELDDSALYLCASSFLGANEQFFGPGTRLTVL.

This sequence joins TRBV7-9 and TRBJ2-1; 7 bases match TRBD2. With V trimmed by 3 bases and J by 7 bases, 18 bases remained unmatched. Germline V gives CDR1 SEHNR, CDR2 FQNEAQ (reference sequence). CDR3 length equals 18 residues. CDR3 DNA: TGTGCCAGCAGCTTTTGGTCGTATCGGACTAGTGGGGCAAATGAGCAGTTCTTC. This gives the protein CASSFWSYRTSGANEQFF. Full variable domain (outside the CDR3, taken from reference TRBV7-9 and TRBJ2-1): DTGVSQNPRHKITKRGQNVTFRCDPISEHNRLYWYRQTLGQGPEFLTYFQNEAQLEKSRLLSDRFSAERPKGSFSTLEIQRTEQGDSAMYLCASSFWSYRTSGANEQFFGPGTRLTVL.

The V call is TRBV15, the J call TRBJ2-1; D may be TRBD1 (7 bases). Looked up from germline, CDR1 is LNHNV and CDR2 is YYDKDF (reference sequence). This CDR3 contains 14 residues. Trimming removed 3 bases at V and 13 bases at J, with 19 bases between. The CDR3 DNA sequence: TGTGCCACCAGCAGTGGAGGGGGCGAGCTCAGTCAGTTCTTC. Its translation: CATSSGGGELSQFF.